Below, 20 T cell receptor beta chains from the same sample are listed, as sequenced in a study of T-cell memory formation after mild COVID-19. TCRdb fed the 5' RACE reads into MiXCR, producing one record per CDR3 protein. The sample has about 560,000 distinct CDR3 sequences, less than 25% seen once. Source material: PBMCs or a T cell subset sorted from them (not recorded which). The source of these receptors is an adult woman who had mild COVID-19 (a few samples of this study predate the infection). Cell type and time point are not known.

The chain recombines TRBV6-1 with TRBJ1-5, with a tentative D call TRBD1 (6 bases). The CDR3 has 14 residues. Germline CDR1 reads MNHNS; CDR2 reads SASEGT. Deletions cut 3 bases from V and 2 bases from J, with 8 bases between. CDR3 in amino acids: CASSDKGGNQPQHF. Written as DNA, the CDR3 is TGTGCCAGCAGTGATAAGGGGGGCAATCAGCCCCAGCATTTT.

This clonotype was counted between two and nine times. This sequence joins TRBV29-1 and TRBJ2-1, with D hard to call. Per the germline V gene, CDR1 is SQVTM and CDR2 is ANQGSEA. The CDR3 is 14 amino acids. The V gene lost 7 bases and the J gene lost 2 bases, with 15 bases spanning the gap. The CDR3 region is CSAVPRVPYNEQFF. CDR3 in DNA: TGCAGCGCCGTACCCCGGGTCCCCTACAATGAGCAGTTCTTC.

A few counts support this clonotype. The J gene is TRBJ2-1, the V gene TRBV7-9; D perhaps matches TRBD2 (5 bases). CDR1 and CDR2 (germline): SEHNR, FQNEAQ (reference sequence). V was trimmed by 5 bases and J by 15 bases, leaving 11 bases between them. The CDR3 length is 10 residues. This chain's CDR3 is CASSTLGGFF. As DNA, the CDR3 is TGTGCCAGCAGCACCCTAGGAGGGTTCTTC.

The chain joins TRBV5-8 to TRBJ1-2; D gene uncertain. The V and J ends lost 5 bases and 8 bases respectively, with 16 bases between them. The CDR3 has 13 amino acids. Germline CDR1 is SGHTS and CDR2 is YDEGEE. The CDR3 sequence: CASSPANQRGYTF. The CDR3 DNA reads TGTGCCAGCAGTCCAGCCAACCAACGGGGCTACACCTTC.

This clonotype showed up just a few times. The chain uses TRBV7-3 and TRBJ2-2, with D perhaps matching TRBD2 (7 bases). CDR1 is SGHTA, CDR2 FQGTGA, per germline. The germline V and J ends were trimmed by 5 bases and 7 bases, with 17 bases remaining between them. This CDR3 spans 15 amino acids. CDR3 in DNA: TGTGCCAGCAGCCACGGGGGGCAGGGAGGCGGGGAGCTGTTTTTT. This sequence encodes CASSHGGQGGGELFF.

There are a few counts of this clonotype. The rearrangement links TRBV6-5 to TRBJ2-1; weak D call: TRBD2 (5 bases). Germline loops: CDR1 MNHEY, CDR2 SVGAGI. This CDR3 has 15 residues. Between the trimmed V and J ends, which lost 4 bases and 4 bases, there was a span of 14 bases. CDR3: CASSFEGRPYNEQFF. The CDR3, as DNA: TGTGCCAGCAGTTTTGAAGGGAGACCTTACAATGAGCAGTTCTTC.

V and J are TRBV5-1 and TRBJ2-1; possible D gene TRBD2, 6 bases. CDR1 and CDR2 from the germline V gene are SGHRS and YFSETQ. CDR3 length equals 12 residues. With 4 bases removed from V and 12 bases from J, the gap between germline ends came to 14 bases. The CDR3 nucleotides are TGCGCCAGCAGCCAAGGGACGGAGGGGCAGTTCTTC. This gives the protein CASSQGTEGQFF.

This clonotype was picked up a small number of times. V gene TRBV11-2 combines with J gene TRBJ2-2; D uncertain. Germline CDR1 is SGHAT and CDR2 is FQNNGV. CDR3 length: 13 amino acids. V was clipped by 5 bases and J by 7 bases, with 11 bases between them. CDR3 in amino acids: CASSLYSDGELFF. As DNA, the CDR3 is TGTGCCAGCAGCCTCTACTCCGACGGGGAGCTGTTTTTT. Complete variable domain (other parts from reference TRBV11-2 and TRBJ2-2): EAGVAQSPRYKIIEKRQSVAFWCNPISGHATLYWYQQILGQGPKLLIQFQNNGVVDDSQLPKDRFSAERLKGVDSTLKIQPAKLEDSAVYLCASSLYSDGELFFGEGSRLTVL.

The CDR3 nucleotides read TGTGCCAGCAGTTCCCCTCGGTCAGGTCACCTTGGCTACACCTTC. It specifies CASSSPRSGHLGYTF. This rearrangement joins TRBV6-5 to TRBJ1-2; D call uncertain. V gave up 4 bases and J gave up 7 bases, with 19 bases separating them. CDR3 length: 15 residues. In germline, CDR1 is MNHEY, CDR2 SVGAGI.

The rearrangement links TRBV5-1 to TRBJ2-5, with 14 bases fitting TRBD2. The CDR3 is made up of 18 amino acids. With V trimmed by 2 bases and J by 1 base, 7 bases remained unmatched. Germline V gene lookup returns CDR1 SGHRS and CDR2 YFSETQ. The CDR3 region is CASSLGGLAGVSQETQYF. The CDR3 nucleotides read TGCGCCAGCAGCTTAGGGGGACTAGCGGGAGTTTCCCAAGAGACCCAGTACTTC.

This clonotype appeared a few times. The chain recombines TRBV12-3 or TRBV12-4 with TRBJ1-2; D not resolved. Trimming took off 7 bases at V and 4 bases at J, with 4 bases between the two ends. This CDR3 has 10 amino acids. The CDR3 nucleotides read TGTGCCAGCAAGGCCTATGGCTACACCTTC. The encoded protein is CASKAYGYTF.

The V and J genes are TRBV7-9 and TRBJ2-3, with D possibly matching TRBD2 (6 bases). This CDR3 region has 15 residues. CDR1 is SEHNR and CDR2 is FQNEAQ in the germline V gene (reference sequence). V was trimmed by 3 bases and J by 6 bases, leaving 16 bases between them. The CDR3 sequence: CASSFGRGTGDTQYF. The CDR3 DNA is TGTGCCAGCAGCTTTGGACGGGGGACGGGGGATACGCAGTATTTT.

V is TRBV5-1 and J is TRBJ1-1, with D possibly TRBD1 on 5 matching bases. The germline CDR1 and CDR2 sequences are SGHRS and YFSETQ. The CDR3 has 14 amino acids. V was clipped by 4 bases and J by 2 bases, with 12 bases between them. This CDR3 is CASSRDGENTEAFF. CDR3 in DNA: TGCGCCAGCAGCAGGGACGGGGAAAACACTGAAGCTTTCTTT.

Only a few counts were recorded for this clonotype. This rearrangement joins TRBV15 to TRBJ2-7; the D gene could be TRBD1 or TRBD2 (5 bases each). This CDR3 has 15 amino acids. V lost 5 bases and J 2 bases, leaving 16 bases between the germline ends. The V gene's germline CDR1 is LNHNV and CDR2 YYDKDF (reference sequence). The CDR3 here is CATSGPGTEAYEQYF. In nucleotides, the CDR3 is TGTGCCACCAGCGGACCTGGGACCGAAGCCTACGAGCAGTACTTC.

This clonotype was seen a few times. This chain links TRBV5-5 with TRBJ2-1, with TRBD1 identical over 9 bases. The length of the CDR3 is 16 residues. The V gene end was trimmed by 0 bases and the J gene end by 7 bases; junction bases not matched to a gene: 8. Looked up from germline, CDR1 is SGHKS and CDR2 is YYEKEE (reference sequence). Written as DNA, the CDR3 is TGTGCCAGCAGCTTGGGAATGATGACAGGGGGGAATGAGCAGTTCTTC. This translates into CASSLGMMTGGNEQFF.

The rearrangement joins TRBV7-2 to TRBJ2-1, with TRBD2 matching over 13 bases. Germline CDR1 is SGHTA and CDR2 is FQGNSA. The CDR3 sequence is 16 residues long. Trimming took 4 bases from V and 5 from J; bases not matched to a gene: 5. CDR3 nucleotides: TGTGCCAGCAGCTCCTGGACTAGCGGGAGCCACAATGAGCAGTTCTTC. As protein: CASSSWTSGSHNEQFF.

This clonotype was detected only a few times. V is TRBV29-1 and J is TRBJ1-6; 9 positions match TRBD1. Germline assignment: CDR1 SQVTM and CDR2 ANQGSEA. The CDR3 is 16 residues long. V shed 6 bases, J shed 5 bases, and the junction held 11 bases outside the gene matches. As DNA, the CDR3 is TGCAGCGTCCGAACAGGGGGCGAAAGTGATAATTCACCCCTCCACTTT. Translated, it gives CSVRTGGESDNSPLHF.

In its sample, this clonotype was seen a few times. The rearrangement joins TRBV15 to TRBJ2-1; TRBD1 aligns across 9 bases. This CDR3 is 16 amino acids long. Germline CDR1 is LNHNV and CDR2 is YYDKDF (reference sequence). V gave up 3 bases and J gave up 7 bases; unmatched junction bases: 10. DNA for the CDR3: TGTGCCACCAGCAGTTTGCTCGGGACAGGGAGAAATGAGCAGTTCTTC. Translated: CATSSLLGTGRNEQFF.

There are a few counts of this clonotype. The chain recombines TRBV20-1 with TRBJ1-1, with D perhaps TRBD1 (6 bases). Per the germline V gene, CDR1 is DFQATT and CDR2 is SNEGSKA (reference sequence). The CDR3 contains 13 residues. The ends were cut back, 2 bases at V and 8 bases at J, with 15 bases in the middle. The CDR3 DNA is TGCAGTGCTAGACGCAGGGGAGGGAGGGAAGCTTTCTTT. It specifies CSARRRGGREAFF.

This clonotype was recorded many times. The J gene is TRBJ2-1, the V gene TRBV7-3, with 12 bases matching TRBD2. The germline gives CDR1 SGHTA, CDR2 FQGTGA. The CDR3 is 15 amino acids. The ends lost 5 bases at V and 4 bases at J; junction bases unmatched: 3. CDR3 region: CASSTTSGGYNEQFF. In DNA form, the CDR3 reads TGTGCCAGCAGCACGACTAGCGGGGGTTACAATGAGCAGTTCTTC.